The source of this TCR beta chain is a study of cytotoxic CD8 clonotypes in ibrutinib-treated CLL. Study-wide results and limits: Age-matched healthy donor levels were exceeded by baseline clonality, which tracked circulating CD8+ T-cell counts. Having risen at ibrutinib response, clonality had fallen back toward baseline by progression.

On this clone: Its antigen is not identified. Other DNA sequences in this specimen translate into the identical CDR3.

Data came from immunoSEQ multiplex PCR; TCRdb stores just in-frame clones and leaves some out. The sample has approximately 300,000 clones; about 80% are singletons. Trimming took 0 bases from V and 2 from J, leaving 3 bases between them. The CDR3 has 12 residues. Germline V lookup: CDR1 SGHRS, CDR2 YFSETQ. The J gene is TRBJ2-7, the V gene TRBV5-1; D not certain. This TCR was recovered from a human donor with chronic lymphocytic leukemia. This specimen consisted of PBMCs, obtained before ibrutinib treatment. CDR3 region: CASSLGTYEQYF. CDR3 in DNA: TGCGCCAGCAGCTTGGGAACCTACGAGCAGTACTTC.